This T cell receptor beta chain was obtained from a study of blood T cells in healthy people across ages. Next came a second PCR, run for roughly 6 to 11 cycles, which used a sample-barcoded 5' primer along with a J-beta primer mix. MiXCR, run by TCRdb on the 5' RACE reads, gives a single entry per CDR3 protein. Among nearly 800,000 distinct CDR3 sequences listed, approximately 25% were seen once. The CDR3 runs 16 residues. CDR1 and CDR2 (germline): MDHEN, SYDVKM. Trimming cost V 2 bases and J 0 bases; bases outside gene matches: 5. The same specimen was also included in a second study, on T cells of mothers and their children.

The chain recombines TRBV28 with TRBJ2-5, with 8 bases fitting TRBD1. The sequenced sample was blood. This TCR was recovered from a boy between 10 and 17 years old in good health. The CDR3 is CASSLGGQGDQETQYF. The DNA for the CDR3 is TGTGCCAGCAGTTTAGGCGGACAGGGCGACCAAGAGACCCAGTACTTC.